Presented here are 8 T cell receptor beta chains from one specimen sequenced in a study of blood T cell repertoires in COVID-19. Profiled with immunoSEQ multiplex PCR; TCRdb holds only in-frame clones, not every one. The profile shows 490,000 or so clones, less than 90% of them singletons. The sequencing input was PBMCs or T cells enriched from blood (not recorded which). The receptors shown here come from a woman aged 55-70 years who had recovered from COVID-19.

DNA for the CDR3: TGTGCCAGCAGCAAAAGGCGCAGGGGGCGCAGAACTGAAGCTTTCTTT. This encodes CASSKRRRGRRTEAFF. The V gene is TRBV21-1, the J gene TRBJ1-1; the table's D call TRBD1 went unverified against the DNA. TRBV21-1 counts as a pseudogene. The CDR3 extends over 16 amino acids.

The chain couples TRBV19 to TRBJ1-6, with a weak D call TRBD1 (5 bases). Germline V gene sequence: CDR1 LNHDA, CDR2 SQIVND (reference sequence). The ends were cut back, 8 bases at V and 8 bases at J, with 16 bases in the middle. This CDR3 has 14 amino acids. This chain's CDR3 is CASARGGIDSPLHF. The CDR3 nucleotides are TGTGCCAGTGCCCGCGGGGGGATCGATTCACCCCTCCACTTT.

This chain links TRBV4-1 with TRBJ1-5, with D possibly matching TRBD1 (5 bases). The germline gives CDR1 MGHRA, CDR2 YSYEKL. V lost 4 bases, J lost 7 bases, and 14 bases lay in between. The CDR3 totals 14 residues. CDR3 loop: CASSPTGSGQPQHF. The CDR3 DNA sequence: TGCGCCAGCAGCCCTACAGGCTCAGGACAGCCCCAGCATTTT.

The V gene is TRBV11-2, the J gene TRBJ2-7; TRBD1 matches at 9 bases. V lost 4 bases and J lost 3; bases outside the gene matches: 4. This CDR3 comprises 14 residues. In germline, CDR1 is SGHAT, CDR2 FQNNGV. CDR3 in amino acids: CASSYPDRGYEQYV. As DNA, the CDR3 is TGTGCCAGCAGCTATCCGGACAGGGGCTACGAGCAGTACGTC.

The gene calls are TRBV2 and TRBJ2-7, with 7 nucleotides matching TRBD1. This CDR3 has 17 residues. Germline V CDR1 and CDR2: SNHLY, FYNNEI. With V trimmed by 0 bases and J by 3 bases, 11 bases remained unmatched. The CDR3 protein is CASSEAFRDSLYYEQYV. The CDR3 DNA reads TGTGCCAGCAGTGAAGCGTTCCGGGACAGTCTTTACTACGAGCAGTACGTC.

This clone was counted between two and nine times. The chain uses TRBV4-2 and TRBJ1-6; D not certain. Trimming took 1 base from V and 6 from J, leaving 13 bases between them. Germline CDR1 is LGHNA and CDR2 is YNFKEQ. This CDR3 contains 16 residues. The CDR3 is CASSQVLGSGNSPLHF. In DNA form, the CDR3 reads TGTGCCAGCAGCCAAGTTCTGGGTTCGGGTAATTCACCCCTCCACTTT.

The chain carries TRBV3-1 (or the pseudogene TRBV3-2) and TRBJ2-3; TRBD2 aligns across 12 bases. The V segment lost 5 bases and the J segment 11 bases; nucleotides outside the gene matches: 17. CDR3 length: 17 residues. Germline V CDR1 and CDR2: LGHDT, YNNKEL (reference sequence). The CDR3 protein is CASSRPGLAGKGVRQYF. The CDR3 DNA reads as TGTGCCAGCAGCAGACCCGGACTAGCGGGGAAGGGGGTCAGGCAGTATTTT.

V and J are TRBV5-5 and TRBJ2-5; TRBD2 matches 11 bases. The CDR3 runs to 17 residues. Germline loops: CDR1 SGHKS, CDR2 YYEKEE (reference sequence). The J segment lost 0 bases and the V segment lost 4 bases, leaving 8 bases of the junction unmatched. The CDR3 is CASSDGTSGLYQETQYF. The CDR3, as DNA: TGTGCCAGCAGCGACGGGACTAGCGGACTGTACCAAGAGACCCAGTACTTC.